This T cell receptor beta chain originates from a study of identical twins (dated by TCRdb to the mid-2010s). About the full investigation: To test whether fetal clonotypes persist, this study deep-sequenced TCR alpha and beta repertoires from monozygotic twins, from unrelated adults of various ages, and from cord blood. To rule out contamination, the twin experiments were replicated at different times with different library preparation protocols. Results and caveats for the whole study, not just this receptor: A weaker excess of twin sharing was found in beta out-of-frame sequences because the signal-to-noise ratio was lowered by fewer shared sequences. Zero-insertion analyses could be partly confounded by invariant T cells such as MAIT and iNKT, though diverse VJ usage argued against such confounding for most clonotypes. Because the same donors could not be followed over many years, the conclusions relied on cross-sectional statistical analysis. Out-of-frame TCR alpha sharing in monozygotic twins was systematically underestimated by recombination models, whereas sharing between unrelated individuals was in agreement with the recombination models. Compared with coincidental sharing between unrelated individuals, an excess of low generation-probability sequences was observed among out-of-frame TCR alpha sequences shared between twins. Abundant cord blood beta clonotypes had fewer insertions, young adult naive repertoires showed a similar but weaker trend, and memory repertoires showed no such trend.

All donors were healthy Caucasians. The twin cohort consisted of three pairs of female monozygotic twins, all aged roughly 18 to 30 years. Positive isolation kits from Invitrogen were used to isolate CD4+ and CD8+ T cell populations. For this clonotype: The antigen it recognizes is unknown. Within one base of it there is no much larger clone, and no base qualities were kept.

The library was produced with 5' RACE. This sample was sequenced with an Illumina HiSeq 2000. A universal primer binding site was added through template switching, and the final cDNA carried a unique molecular identifier so that TCR cDNA molecules could be counted accurately. Specific primers in the conserved constant-segment region were used to synthesize first-strand cDNA for the TCR alpha and beta chains. To control for contamination, every cDNA library carried two barcodes: a SMART-Mk sample barcode plus Illumina barcodes. TruSeq adapter sequences along with Illumina sample barcodes were introduced in two successive PCR steps. The TCR alpha and beta cDNA libraries were sequenced on the Illumina HiSeq platform using custom primers. In the paper's pipeline: Unique molecular identifiers were extracted from raw reads with MiGEC, and CDR3 positions were determined with MiXCR. Recombination models were inferred per individual with the repgenHMM and IGoR tools using an EM algorithm. Shared clonotype analysis was performed with the tcR package in R, normalizing sharing by the product of cloneset sizes. Out-of-frame nonproductive sequences were analyzed to study raw recombination free of thymic and clonal selection effects. The public reads were reprocessed in TCRdb via fastp at Q25 and MiXCR, keeping in-frame beta chains. Identical CDR3 protein sequences are pooled into one entry, listed with their most common genes and DNA. In this record, the V and J calls reflect TCRdb's handling and not the investigators' own analysis. Within this sample are 500,000 to 550,000 distinct CDR3 sequences, with approximately 20% of them counted one time only. The top ten hold 0.45% to 0.5% of the sample.

Including the terminal cysteine and phenylalanine, the CDR3 comprises 18 residues. The only DNA kept is the CDR3, 54 bases in frame from the first base. The germline V end is reduced by 1 base and the J end by 5 bases; junction bases left unmatched: 12. These sequences were also reported in another study, on yellow fever vaccine responses in identical twins. The second paper further reports: According to the authors, in identical twins the way T cells responded to vaccination appeared partly convergent and partly personalized. Focusing on identical twins, the study followed the T cell clones that responded to the vaccine, and did so with precision.

This chain joins TRBV12-3 or TRBV12-4 to TRBJ2-2, with 8 middle bases fitting TRBD2. Sequenced sample: CD4+ T cells sorted from blood. The clonotype comes from a young woman in good health. The bases read TGTGCCAGCAGTTTAGGCGCATCCGGGACTAGTCGGACCGGGGAGCTGTTTTTT. It translates to CASSLGASGTSRTGELFF.